Listed below are T cell receptor beta chains from one sample, sequenced in a study of T-cell reconstitution after alpha-beta-depleted transplantation in children. From the PCR reads, TCRdb called clonotypes with MiXCR, one entry per CDR3 protein. Among about 32,000 distinct CDR3 sequences listed, about 6.7% were seen once. The sequenced sample was peripheral blood, obtained 60 days after TCRalphabeta/CD19-depleted stem cell transplant. The source of these receptors is a child under two years old who had a stem cell transplant for acute myeloid leukemia, so the T cells may come from the graft donor. The CDR3 runs from the conserved cysteine through the conserved F or W. Each record gives: J gene, clone size, V gene, D gene, CDR3 DNA, CDR3 protein. The D gene is left open where the match is weak. Rows may omit the clone size; those that give it use once, few, many or a size class.

TRBJ2-1 many TRBV28 NA TGTGCCAGCAACCCAGGGACAAACGGCTACAATGAGCAGTTCTTC CASNPGTNGYNEQFF
TRBJ2-7 many TRBV4-1 TRBD2 TGCGCCAGCAGCCAGGGACCGGGACTAGCGACATACGAGCAGTACTTC CASSQGPGLATYEQYF
TRBJ1-5 many TRBV7-2 TRBD1 TGTGCCAGCAGCTCCGGGACAGGGAGCAATCAGCCCCAGCATTTT CASSSGTGSNQPQHF
TRBJ1-1 many TRBV28 TRBD1 TGTGCCAGCAGTTTTAGGGGGGACAGGGACACTGAAGCTTTCTTT CASSFRGDRDTEAFF
TRBJ2-7 many TRBV11-1 TRBD2 TGTGCCAGCAGCTCCCGGAACCCGGGTTGGGGCGGGAGGAACGAGCAGTACTTC CASSSRNPGWGGRNEQYF
TRBJ2-5 many TRBV5-1 TRBD2 TGCGCCAGCAGCTTGAAGGGACTAGCGGGGACACAAGAGACCCAGTACTTC CASSLKGLAGTQETQYF
TRBJ2-7 many TRBV4-3 TRBD1 TGCGCCAGCAGCCAAGAATGGGACAGGGTTTACGAGCAGTACTTC CASSQEWDRVYEQYF
TRBJ2-1 many TRBV27 NA TGTGCCAGCAGTTTTAAGGGAAGGAGAAATGAGCAGTTCTTC CASSFKGRRNEQFF
TRBJ2-7 many TRBV12-3/TRBV12-4 TRBD1 TGTGCCAGCAGTTTCTTGGGTACAGGGGACGAGCAGTACTTC CASSFLGTGDEQYF
TRBJ2-5 many TRBV4-2 NA TGTGCCACCTTCTGGCAGAACCCCCGCAACCACTTC CATFWQNPRNHF
TRBJ2-3 many TRBV20-1 NA TGCAGTGCTAGAGATGAGGGGAGTACAGATACGCAGTATTTT CSARDEGSTDTQYF
TRBJ2-1 many TRBV7-2 NA TGTGCCAGCAGCTTAGGAGGGGGGACGTTTGAGCAGTTCTTC CASSLGGGTFEQFF
TRBJ2-7 many TRBV5-1 NA TGCGCCAGCAGCGGCAGGGGATCGGGCTACGAGCAGTACTTC CASSGRGSGYEQYF
TRBJ2-7 many TRBV29-1 NA TGCAGCGGCCTGGGTGACGGACGGGGTGGTTCTAGGGACTACGAGCAGTACTTC CSGLGDGRGGSRDYEQYF
TRBJ2-7 NA TRBV13 NA TGTGCCAGCAGCTCGCGTGACAGCTACGAGCAGTACTTC CASSSRDSYEQYF
TRBJ2-5 many TRBV7-9 NA TGTGCCAGCAGCTTATCGGGCGACTACCAAGAGACCCAGTACTTC CASSLSGDYQETQYF
TRBJ1-5 many TRBV5-4 NA TGTGCCAGCAGCTTGGAAGACAATCAGCCCCAGCATTTT CASSLEDNQPQHF